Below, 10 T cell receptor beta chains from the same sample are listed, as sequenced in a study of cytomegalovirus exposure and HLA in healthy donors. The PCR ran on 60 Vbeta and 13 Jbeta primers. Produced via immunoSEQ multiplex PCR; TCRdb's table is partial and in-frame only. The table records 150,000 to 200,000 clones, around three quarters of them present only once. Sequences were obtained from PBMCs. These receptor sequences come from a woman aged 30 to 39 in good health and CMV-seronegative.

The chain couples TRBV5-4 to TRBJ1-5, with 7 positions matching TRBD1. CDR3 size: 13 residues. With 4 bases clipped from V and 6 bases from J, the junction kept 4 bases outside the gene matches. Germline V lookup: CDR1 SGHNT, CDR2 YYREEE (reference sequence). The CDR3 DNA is TGTGCCAGCAGCCTCGACAGGGTTCAGCCCCAGCATTTT. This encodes CASSLDRVQPQHF.

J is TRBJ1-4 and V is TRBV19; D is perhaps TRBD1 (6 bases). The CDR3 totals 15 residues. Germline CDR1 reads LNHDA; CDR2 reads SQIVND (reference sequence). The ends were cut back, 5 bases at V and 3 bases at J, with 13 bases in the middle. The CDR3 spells CASSPDRAANEKLFF. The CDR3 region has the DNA TGTGCCAGTAGTCCGGACAGAGCGGCTAATGAAAAACTGTTTTTT.

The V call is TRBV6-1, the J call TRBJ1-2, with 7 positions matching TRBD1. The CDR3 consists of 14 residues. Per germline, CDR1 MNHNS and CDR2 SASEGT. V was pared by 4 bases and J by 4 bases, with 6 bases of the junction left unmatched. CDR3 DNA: TGTGCCAGCAGTGTCCTGGGACAGAGCTATGGCTACACCTTC. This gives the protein CASSVLGQSYGYTF.

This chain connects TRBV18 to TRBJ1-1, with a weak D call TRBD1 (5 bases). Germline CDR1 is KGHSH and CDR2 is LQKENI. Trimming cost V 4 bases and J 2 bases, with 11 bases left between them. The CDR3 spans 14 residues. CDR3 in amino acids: CASSLDRLNTEAFF. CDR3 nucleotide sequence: TGTGCCAGCTCACTCGACAGATTAAACACTGAAGCTTTCTTT.

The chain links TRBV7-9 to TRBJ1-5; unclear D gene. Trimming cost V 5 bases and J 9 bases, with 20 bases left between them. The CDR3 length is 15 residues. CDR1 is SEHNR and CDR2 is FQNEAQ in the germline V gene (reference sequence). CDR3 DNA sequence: TGTGCCAGCAGCCACGTTCGTCTGGGCGCACGGCCCCAGCATTTT. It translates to CASSHVRLGARPQHF.

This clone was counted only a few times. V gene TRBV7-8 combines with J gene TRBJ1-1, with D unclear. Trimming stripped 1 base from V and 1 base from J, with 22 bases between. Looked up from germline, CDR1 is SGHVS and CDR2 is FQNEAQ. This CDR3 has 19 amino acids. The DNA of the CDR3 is TGTGCCAGCAGCTTAGTCGGCAAAGCCCCCGGAGCGCCGAACACTGAAGCTTTCTTT. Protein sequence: CASSLVGKAPGAPNTEAFF.

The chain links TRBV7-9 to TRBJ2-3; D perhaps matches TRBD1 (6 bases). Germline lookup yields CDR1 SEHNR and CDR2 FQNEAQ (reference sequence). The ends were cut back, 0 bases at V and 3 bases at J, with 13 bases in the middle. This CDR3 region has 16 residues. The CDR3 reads CASSLAPTGYTDTQYF. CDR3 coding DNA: TGTGCCAGCAGCTTAGCGCCGACAGGTTATACAGATACGCAGTATTTT. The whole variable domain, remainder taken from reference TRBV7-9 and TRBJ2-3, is DTGVSQNPRHKITKRGQNVTFRCDPISEHNRLYWYRQTLGQGPEFLTYFQNEAQLEKSRLLSDRFSAERPKGSFSTLEIQRTEQGDSAMYLCASSLAPTGYTDTQYFGPGTRLTVL.

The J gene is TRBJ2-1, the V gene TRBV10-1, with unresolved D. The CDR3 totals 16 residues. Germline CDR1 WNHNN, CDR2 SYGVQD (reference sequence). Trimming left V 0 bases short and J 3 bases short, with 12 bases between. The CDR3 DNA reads TGCGCCAGCAGTGAGTCGCCCGAACTCCTCTACAATGAGCAGTTCTTC. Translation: CASSESPELLYNEQFF.

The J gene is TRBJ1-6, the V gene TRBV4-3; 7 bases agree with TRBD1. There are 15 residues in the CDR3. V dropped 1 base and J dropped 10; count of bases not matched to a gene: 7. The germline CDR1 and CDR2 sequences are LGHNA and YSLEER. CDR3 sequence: CASSQVAGGLSPLHF. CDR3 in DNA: TGCGCCAGCAGCCAAGTGGCAGGGGGACTCTCACCCCTCCACTTT.

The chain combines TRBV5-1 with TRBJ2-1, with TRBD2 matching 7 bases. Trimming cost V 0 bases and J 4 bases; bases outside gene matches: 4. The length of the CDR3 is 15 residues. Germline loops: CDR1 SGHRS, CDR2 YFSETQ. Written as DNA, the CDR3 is TGCGCCAGCAGCTTGGAGTGGACTAGTTACAATGAGCAGTTCTTC. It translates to CASSLEWTSYNEQFF.